The table lists the clone carrying this TCR beta chain with a few counts. What it binds is not known. The germline V gene has CDR1 DFQATT and CDR2 SNEGSKA (reference sequence). With 3 bases removed from V and 2 bases from J, the gap between germline ends came to 11 bases. The CDR3 runs to 14 residues. The data are from a study of T cell repertoires in cytomegalovirus infection. Study details: Both a matching HLA type and CMV infection were indicated by public TCR beta signatures. The study, taken as a whole, reports: HLA-C-restricted CMV-specific TCR beta clonotypes were dominant in the ex vivo response. Summed frequency of shared TCR beta families picked out CMV carriers who also had the relevant HLA.

TCRdb re-called the reads through MiXCR, storing one row per CDR3 protein. The profile covers 150,000 to 200,000 distinct CDR3 sequences, with roughly 27% appearing a single time and approximately 30% taken by the ten largest. Sequences were obtained from PBMCs. The origin of this receptor is a human donor in good health (CMV status not recorded). Some clones in this sample may be carry-over from other donors' samples. The chain links TRBV20-1 to TRBJ2-1; TRBD2 might be the D (7 bases). CDR3 in amino acids: CSARRGPPYNEQFF. CDR3 bases: TGCAGTGCTAGGCGGGGGCCCCCCTACAATGAGCAGTTCTTC.